This is a list of T cell receptor beta chains from one sample in a study of shared clonotypes between healthy human individuals. The protocol was immunoSEQ multiplex PCR, while the TCRdb copy is restricted to in-frame clones and leaves out a portion. The sample yields about 1.9 million clones, just under 95% seen once. The sequencing sample was made of naive CD8+ T cells from PBMCs. The receptors originated from a man younger than 35 in good health. Some clones in this sample may be carry-over from other donors' samples. Each CDR3 is given with its conserved first and last residue. Each record gives: clone size, V gene, J gene, D gene, CDR3 protein, CDR3 DNA. The D gene is left open where the match is weak. Clone size appears in some rows only: once, few, many, or a class for an expanded clone.

clone_size: -
v_call: TRBV6-5
j_call: TRBJ1-4
d_call: -
cdr3_aa: CASSYGESGEKLFF
cdr3_nt: TGTGCCAGCAGTTACGGGGAGAGTGGTGAAAAACTGTTTTTT

clone_size: -
v_call: TRBV7-9
j_call: TRBJ1-4
d_call: -
cdr3_aa: CASSRRTEVNEKLFF
cdr3_nt: TGTGCCAGCAGCCGGAGGACAGAAGTTAATGAAAAACTGTTTTTT

clone_size: -
v_call: TRBV28
j_call: TRBJ1-5
d_call: -
cdr3_aa: CASSLRVSRQPQHF
cdr3_nt: TGTGCCAGCAGTTTACGGGTATCGAGGCAGCCCCAGCATTTT

clone_size: -
v_call: TRBV7-9
j_call: TRBJ1-2
d_call: -
cdr3_aa: CASSFSVYNSLSNYGYTF
cdr3_nt: TGTGCCAGCAGCTTCAGCGTGTACAACTCCCTTTCTAACTATGGCTACACCTTC

clone_size: -
v_call: TRBV27
j_call: TRBJ2-7
d_call: -
cdr3_aa: CASSLYSRSEQYF
cdr3_nt: TGTGCCAGCAGTTTATATTCGCGGTCCGAGCAGTACTTC

clone_size: -
v_call: TRBV4-1
j_call: TRBJ2-1
d_call: -
cdr3_aa: CASSPSPGEMNEQFF
cdr3_nt: TGCGCCAGCAGCCCCTCCCCGGGGGAGATGAATGAGCAGTTCTTC

clone_size: -
v_call: TRBV6-6
j_call: TRBJ2-7
d_call: -
cdr3_aa: CASSYTGGAGSEQYF
cdr3_nt: TGTGCCAGCAGTTACACGGGTGGGGCCGGTTCCGAGCAGTACTTC

clone_size: -
v_call: TRBV9
j_call: TRBJ2-5
d_call: TRBD1
cdr3_aa: CASSAYRDRGRGETQYF
cdr3_nt: TGTGCCAGCAGCGCCTACCGGGACAGGGGGCGTGGGGAGACCCAGTACTTC

clone_size: -
v_call: TRBV4-1
j_call: TRBJ2-1
d_call: -
cdr3_aa: CASSPTTSESYNEQFF
cdr3_nt: TGCGCCAGCAGCCCGACCACTAGTGAGTCCTACAATGAGCAGTTCTTC

clone_size: once
v_call: TRBV5-8
j_call: TRBJ2-2
d_call: -
cdr3_aa: CASSTGTTGQDTGELFF
cdr3_nt: TGTGCCAGCAGCACCGGGACCACCGGGCAGGACACCGGGGAGCTGTTTTTT

clone_size: -
v_call: TRBV28
j_call: TRBJ1-1
d_call: -
cdr3_aa: CASNGVIRSSGGTEAFF
cdr3_nt: TGTGCCAGCAATGGGGTTATACGGAGCTCTGGGGGCACTGAAGCTTTCTTT

clone_size: -
v_call: TRBV11-2
j_call: TRBJ2-7
d_call: -
cdr3_aa: CASQYGGWYEQYF
cdr3_nt: TGTGCCAGCCAATACGGTGGTTGGTACGAGCAGTACTTC

clone_size: -
v_call: TRBV12-5
j_call: TRBJ2-1
d_call: -
cdr3_aa: CASGLLDEQFF
cdr3_nt: TGTGCTAGTGGTTTGTTAGATGAGCAGTTCTTC

clone_size: -
v_call: TRBV5-1
j_call: TRBJ2-3
d_call: TRBD2
cdr3_aa: CASGRTSGRTDTQYF
cdr3_nt: TGCGCCAGCGGCCGGACTAGCGGGAGAACAGATACGCAGTATTTT

clone_size: -
v_call: TRBV19
j_call: TRBJ2-3
d_call: -
cdr3_aa: CASSPQAVWGADTQYF
cdr3_nt: TGTGCCAGTAGTCCCCAAGCGGTTTGGGGCGCAGATACGCAGTATTTT

clone_size: -
v_call: TRBV28
j_call: TRBJ2-7
d_call: -
cdr3_aa: CASREAGASISYEQYF
cdr3_nt: TGTGCCAGCAGGGAGGCAGGGGCTTCAATCTCCTACGAGCAGTACTTC

clone_size: -
v_call: TRBV2
j_call: TRBJ2-1
d_call: TRBD2
cdr3_aa: CASSEGRTSGYNEQFF
cdr3_nt: TGTGCCAGCAGTGAAGGGAGGACTAGCGGATACAATGAGCAGTTCTTC

clone_size: -
v_call: TRBV7-9
j_call: TRBJ1-1
d_call: -
cdr3_aa: CASGRGTRGTEAFF
cdr3_nt: TGTGCCAGCGGCCGGGGCACTCGGGGCACTGAAGCTTTCTTT

clone_size: -
v_call: TRBV19
j_call: TRBJ1-5
d_call: -
cdr3_aa: CASSGRGQSNQPQHF
cdr3_nt: TGTGCCAGTAGCGGCAGGGGCCAGAGCAATCAGCCCCAGCATTTT

clone_size: -
v_call: TRBV28
j_call: TRBJ2-1
d_call: -
cdr3_aa: CASSPHRVRGDNEQFF
cdr3_nt: TGTGCCAGCAGCCCCCACCGGGTTAGGGGGGACAATGAGCAGTTCTTC

clone_size: -
v_call: TRBV5-1
j_call: TRBJ1-1
d_call: TRBD1
cdr3_aa: CASSFRDRAMNTEAFF
cdr3_nt: TGCGCCAGCAGCTTTAGGGACAGGGCAATGAACACTGAAGCTTTCTTT

clone_size: -
v_call: TRBV10-3
j_call: TRBJ1-2
d_call: -
cdr3_aa: CATHPDSPYGYTF
cdr3_nt: TGTGCCACCCACCCGGACAGCCCCTATGGCTACACCTTC

clone_size: -
v_call: TRBV27
j_call: TRBJ1-5
d_call: -
cdr3_aa: CASSLRVEEAINQPQHF
cdr3_nt: TGTGCCAGCAGTTTAAGAGTCGAGGAGGCGATTAATCAGCCCCAGCATTTT

clone_size: -
v_call: TRBV27
j_call: TRBJ2-5
d_call: TRBD1
cdr3_aa: CASSPYRGQMETQYF
cdr3_nt: TGTGCCAGCAGCCCCTATAGGGGGCAGATGGAGACCCAGTACTTC